Below, 28 T cell receptor beta chains from the same sample are listed, as sequenced in a study of blood T cell repertoires in COVID-19. Profiling relied on immunoSEQ multiplex PCR, and the TCRdb table lists in-frame clones only, not all of them. The sample lists about 210,000 clones, roughly 84% seen once, with more than 7% in the top ten. What was sequenced was PBMCs or T cells enriched from blood (not recorded which). All receptors derive from a man in his thirties or forties in a cohort exposed to, infected with or recovered from COVID-19 (not recorded which).

The V call is TRBV28, the J call TRBJ2-7; D is uncertain. CDR1 is MDHEN and CDR2 is SYDVKM in the germline V gene. V was clipped by 5 bases and J by 5 bases, with 13 bases between them. This CDR3 region has 13 residues. CDR3 amino acids: CASSLRHQNEQYF. The CDR3 DNA reads TGTGCCAGCAGTCTACGACATCAGAACGAGCAGTACTTC.

The chain uses TRBV5-1 and TRBJ1-4, with no clear D. The CDR3 loop spans 15 amino acids. V was pared by 7 bases and J by 6 bases, with 19 bases between. Germline lookup yields CDR1 SGHRS and CDR2 YFSETQ. The CDR3 DNA reads TGCGCCAGCGGTTTATCATCGAGGGCTCATGAAAAACTGTTTTTT. This sequence encodes CASGLSSRAHEKLFF.

The chain couples TRBV28 to TRBJ1-1, with D uncertain. CDR1 is MDHEN, CDR2 SYDVKM, per germline. Trimming shortened V by 7 bases and J by 0 bases, and 9 bases separated the two germline ends. CDR3 size: 13 residues. CDR3 protein: CASIHGVNTEAFF. The CDR3 region has the DNA TGTGCCAGCATCCACGGGGTGAACACTGAAGCTTTCTTT.

This sequence joins TRBV5-8 and TRBJ1-3; 8 bases line up with TRBD1. Germline V gives CDR1 SGHTS, CDR2 YDEGEE. V was pared by 3 bases and J by 14 bases, with 16 bases of the junction left unmatched. The CDR3 is 15 amino acids. The CDR3 protein is CASSSFRDRGPPLYF. CDR3 sequence (DNA): TGTGCCAGCAGCTCCTTCCGTGACAGGGGCCCACCCTTATATTTT.

This chain joins TRBV24-1 and TRBJ2-2; D may be TRBD1 (8 bases). The ends were cut back, 7 bases at V and 6 bases at J, with 17 bases in the middle. Germline V lookup: CDR1 KGHDR, CDR2 SFDVKD. The CDR3 has 15 amino acids. This CDR3 reads CATSLRTGRAGELFF. CDR3 in DNA: TGTGCCACCAGCCTAAGGACAGGGAGGGCCGGGGAGCTGTTTTTT.

A note on this clone: No conserved phenylalanine or tryptophan is present at the end of the CDR3, so a read error is the likely explanation. No DNA is shown, since the ends of the CDR3 on it are uncertain; the CDR3 is the one TCRdb lists. V usage is TRBV28 and J usage is TRBJ2-3; no check of the table's D call, TRBD1, against the DNA was made. The CDR3 sequence runs 10 residues, both termini included. Per germline, CDR1 MDHEN and CDR2 SYDVKM. This CDR3 reads CASSLNGQTR.

This chain uses TRBV7-9 with TRBJ1-2, with D unclear. The CDR3 has 13 residues. The V gene lost 4 bases and the J gene lost 7 bases, with 13 bases spanning the gap. Germline V lookup: CDR1 SEHNR, CDR2 FQNEAQ (reference sequence). The CDR3 bases are TGTGCCAGCAGCTCCGCTGGCAGGTTTGGCTACACCTTC. This translates into CASSSAGRFGYTF. Using reference TRBV7-9 and TRBJ1-2 for the parts outside the CDR3, the full variable domain is DTGVSQNPRHKITKRGQNVTFRCDPISEHNRLYWYRQTLGQGPEFLTYFQNEAQLEKSRLLSDRFSAERPKGSFSTLEIQRTEQGDSAMYLCASSSAGRFGYTFGSGTRLTVV.

This clone appeared many times. The chain employs TRBV5-4 and TRBJ2-1, with D tentatively TRBD1 (6 bases). The CDR3 is 15 amino acids. Trimming pared 5 bases from V and 0 bases from J, leaving 12 bases between. The germline V gene has CDR1 SGHNT and CDR2 YYREEE (reference sequence). The CDR3 DNA sequence: TGTGCCAGCAGGAACAGGGATAGCTCCTACAATGAGCAGTTCTTC. It encodes CASRNRDSSYNEQFF. The variable domain in full, with the rest retrieved from reference TRBV5-4 and TRBJ2-1, is ETGVTQSPTHLIKTRGQQVTLRCSSQSGHNTVSWYQQALGQGPQFIFQYYREEENGRGNFPPRFSGLQFPNYSSELNVNALELDDSALYLCASRNRDSSYNEQFFGPGTRLTVL.

This chain connects TRBV5-1 to TRBJ1-2; D is unresolved. The CDR3 is 13 residues long. V was clipped by 0 bases and J by 5 bases, with 8 bases between them. Germline V gene data show CDR1 as SGHRS and CDR2 as YFSETQ. CDR3 loop: CASSLDRQYGYTF. In DNA, the CDR3 is TGCGCCAGCAGCTTGGACCGCCAGTATGGCTACACCTTC.

CDR3 sequence: CASSPGNTGDQPQHF. The DNA of the CDR3 is TGCGCCAGCAGCCCCGGAAATACAGGGGATCAGCCCCAGCATTTT. The rearrangement uses TRBV5-1 and TRBJ1-5; 7 bases are a match to TRBD1. This CDR3 region has 15 residues. After removal of 4 bases from V and 5 bases from J, the junction contained 9 bases not matched to a gene. Germline CDR1 is SGHRS and CDR2 is YFSETQ.

The J gene is TRBJ2-7, the V gene TRBV18, with D possibly being TRBD2 (7 bases). Trimming took off 10 bases at V and 7 bases at J, with 20 bases between the two ends. The CDR3 length is 13 residues. Germline loops: CDR1 KGHSH, CDR2 LQKENI. The CDR3 DNA follows: TGTGCCACTATGCCCGGGGGGCAAGGGGAGCAGTACTTC. Amino acid sequence: CATMPGGQGEQYF.

The chain joins TRBV15 to TRBJ1-4, with 7 nucleotides matching TRBD1. V lost 5 bases, J lost 5 bases, and 17 bases stayed unmatched. This CDR3 is 18 amino acids long. Germline values: CDR1 LNHNV, CDR2 YYDKDF (reference sequence). CDR3 in amino acids: CATSWPGQGGTGNEKLFF. CDR3 DNA sequence: TGTGCCACCAGCTGGCCTGGGCAGGGGGGAACAGGGAATGAAAAACTGTTTTTT. The full variable domain, with the rest looked up from reference TRBV15 and TRBJ1-4, is DAMVIQNPRYQVTQFGKPVTLSCSQTLNHNVMYWYQQKSSQAPKLLFHYYDKDFNNEADTPDNFQSRRPNTSFCFLDIRSPGLGDTAMYLCATSWPGQGGTGNEKLFFGSGTQLSVL.

V usage is TRBV28 and J usage is TRBJ1-6; D not certain. Trimming removed 5 bases at V and 6 bases at J, with 11 bases between. Looked up from germline, CDR1 is MDHEN and CDR2 is SYDVKM. CDR3 length: 14 residues. The CDR3 nucleotides read TGTGCCAGCAGTGAACTCCGGGTTAATTCACCCCTCCACTTT. This codes for CASSELRVNSPLHF.

The gene calls are TRBV25-1 and TRBJ1-1; 7 bases line up with TRBD1. CDR1 and CDR2 (germline): MGHDK, SYGVNS. V shed 8 bases and J 5 bases; nucleotides not matched to a gene: 11. The CDR3 contains 14 residues. The CDR3 spells CASGHRGIGTEAFF. CDR3 coding DNA: TGTGCCAGCGGACACAGGGGCATTGGGACTGAAGCTTTCTTT.

This clone was found once. V usage is TRBV5-8 and J usage is TRBJ1-2, with D possibly matching TRBD1 (6 bases). Trimming took 5 bases from V and 4 from J, leaving 9 bases between them. Germline V gene lookup returns CDR1 SGHTS and CDR2 YDEGEE. This CDR3 comprises 12 residues. The CDR3 nucleotides are TGTGCCAGCAGACGGACAGTCTATGGCTACACCTTC. Translated: CASRRTVYGYTF.

The CDR3 DNA sequence: TGTGCCAGCAGTACCAGGATGACTAGCGGGATAGGAGAGACCCAGTACTTC. It encodes CASSTRMTSGIGETQYF. The chain is built from TRBV28 and TRBJ2-5; TRBD2 agrees at 11 bases. Germline V gene sequence: CDR1 MDHEN, CDR2 SYDVKM. V lost 5 bases and J lost 4; bases outside the gene matches: 12. This CDR3 region has 17 residues.

The chain uses TRBV3-1 (or the pseudogene TRBV3-2) and TRBJ2-3, with 14 nucleotides matching TRBD2. The CDR3 sequence is 18 residues long. CDR1 LGHDT and CDR2 YNNKEL come from the germline V gene (reference sequence). V dropped 3 bases and J dropped 7; count of bases not matched to a gene: 12. Written as DNA, the CDR3 is TGTGCCAGCAGCCAGGCTGGGACTAGCGGGAGTAGGGGGAATACGCAGTATTTT. This codes for CASSQAGTSGSRGNTQYF.

The rearrangement joins TRBV19 to TRBJ2-7; 7 bases match TRBD2. The CDR3 extends over 14 amino acids. With V trimmed by 3 bases and J by 6 bases, 8 bases remained unmatched. Germline V gene lookup returns CDR1 LNHDA and CDR2 SQIVND (reference sequence). CDR3 nucleotides: TGTGCCAGTAGTATTGGCGGGAGTGGTTTCGAGCAGTACTTC. This translates into CASSIGGSGFEQYF.

This clone has only one observation. This chain uses TRBV7-2 with TRBJ2-5; D perhaps matches TRBD2 (5 bases). CDR3 length: 15 residues. V gave up 2 bases and J gave up 2 bases, with 12 bases separating them. In germline, CDR1 is SGHTA, CDR2 FQGNSA. CDR3 in DNA: TGTGCCAGCAGCTTACCGAAACTAGAACAAGAGACCCAGTACTTC. It is translated as CASSLPKLEQETQYF.

The chain carries TRBV6-6 and TRBJ2-1; 8 nucleotides agree with TRBD1. The V segment lost 2 bases and the J segment 5 bases; nucleotides outside the gene matches: 8. Germline V gene sequence: CDR1 MNHNY, CDR2 SVGAGI (reference sequence). CDR3 length: 16 amino acids. This CDR3 is CASSYGGQGLNNEQFF. The CDR3 nucleotides are TGTGCCAGCAGTTACGGAGGACAGGGCCTAAACAATGAGCAGTTCTTC.

This sequence joins TRBV27 and TRBJ2-5, with 9 bases that match TRBD1. The V segment lost 8 bases and the J segment 4 bases; nucleotides outside the gene matches: 11. CDR3 length equals 15 residues. Germline V gives CDR1 MNHEY, CDR2 SMNVEV (reference sequence). CDR3 bases: TGTGCCAGCGGGCCTACGGGGACAGGGCGAGAGACCCAGTACTTC. This sequence encodes CASGPTGTGRETQYF.

V is TRBV3-1 (or the pseudogene TRBV3-2) and J is TRBJ1-5; D is possibly TRBD1 (5 bases). This CDR3 has 15 amino acids. V was pared by 2 bases and J by 5 bases, with 13 bases between. CDR1 is LGHDT, CDR2 YNNKEL, per germline (reference sequence). The CDR3 sequence is CASSQSGGLHQPQHF. The DNA for the CDR3 is TGTGCCAGCAGCCAAAGTGGGGGACTGCATCAGCCCCAGCATTTT.

The rearrangement links TRBV28 to TRBJ1-1; D ambiguous. The CDR3 has 11 residues. Trimming pared 8 bases from V and 5 bases from J, leaving 9 bases between. CDR1 and CDR2 (germline): MDHEN, SYDVKM. The CDR3 reads CASGVSTEAFF. Here the CDR3 DNA reads TGTGCCAGCGGAGTATCTACTGAAGCTTTCTTT.

The V and J genes are TRBV28 and TRBJ2-2; D is undetermined. CDR1 and CDR2 from the germline V gene are MDHEN and SYDVKM. This CDR3 has 14 amino acids. V dropped 8 bases and J dropped 5 bases, with 15 bases sitting between them. CDR3 protein: CASGRVINTGELFF. The CDR3 DNA reads as TGTGCCAGCGGCCGGGTAATCAATACCGGGGAGCTGTTTTTT.

The V gene is TRBV6-1, the J gene TRBJ2-7, with 8 positions matching TRBD2. V lost 3 bases and J lost 2; bases outside the gene matches: 6. CDR1 MNHNS and CDR2 SASEGT come from the germline V gene. The length of the CDR3 is 15 residues. CDR3 coding DNA: TGTGCCAGCAGTGACATCGGGAGGGCCCCCTACGAGCAGTACTTC. This sequence encodes CASSDIGRAPYEQYF.

The chain has TRBV6-2 or TRBV6-3 and TRBJ2-5; 9 nucleotides match TRBD2. Trimming took 4 bases from V and 0 from J; bases not matched to a gene: 6. The V gene's germline CDR1 is MNHEY and CDR2 SVGEGT. The CDR3 consists of 16 residues. CDR3 region: CASSLGLARYQETQYF. The CDR3 DNA reads TGTGCCAGCAGTTTGGGACTAGCCCGGTACCAAGAGACCCAGTACTTC.

This clone was seen a handful of times. The rearrangement joins TRBV19 to TRBJ2-3; the match to TRBD2 covers 7 bases. Germline trimming cut 6 bases from V and 4 bases from J; bases unmatched to any gene: 13. CDR3 length: 16 residues. Germline lookup yields CDR1 LNHDA and CDR2 SQIVND (reference sequence). The CDR3, as DNA: TGTGCCAGTAGACTAGATGGGGCGGGAGAGGCAGATACGCAGTATTTT. Protein sequence: CASRLDGAGEADTQYF.

This clone was detected a few times. V and J are TRBV18 and TRBJ2-7; D is undetermined. The CDR3 is 13 residues long. The germline V gene encodes CDR1 KGHSH and CDR2 LQKENI. The germline V and J ends were trimmed by 0 bases and 3 bases, with 6 bases remaining between them. DNA for the CDR3: TGTGCCAGCTCACCACCTGGAGACTACGAGCAGTACTTC. It translates to CASSPPGDYEQYF. The full variable domain, rest sourced from reference TRBV18 and TRBJ2-7, is NAGVMQNPRHLVRRRGQEARLRCSPMKGHSHVYWYRQLPEEGLKFMVYLQKENIIDESGMPKERFSAEFPKEGPSILRIQQVVRGDSAAYFCASSPPGDYEQYFGPGTRLTVT.